This T cell receptor (beta chain) was documented in a study of blood T cells in healthy people across ages. Primers used in a second PCR of about 7 to 12 cycles were a sample-barcoded 5' primer and a J-beta primer mix. MiXCR, applied by TCRdb to the 5' RACE reads, yields one record per CDR3 protein. The sample carries hundreds of thousands of distinct CDR3 sequences, about 52% recorded once. This clonotype showed up just once. This CDR3 has 16 residues. Germline V gene data show CDR1 as ENHRY and CDR2 as SYGVKD. V dropped 5 bases and J dropped 0 bases, with 14 bases sitting between them. The V gene is TRBV10-3, the J gene TRBJ1-3; no definite D call. The TCR sequence derives from a woman aged 60-75 years in good health. Sample: blood. The CDR3 region has the DNA TGTGCCATCAGTAGCCTCCGTGGGGACTCTGGAAACACCATATATTTT. It codes for CAISSLRGDSGNTIYF.